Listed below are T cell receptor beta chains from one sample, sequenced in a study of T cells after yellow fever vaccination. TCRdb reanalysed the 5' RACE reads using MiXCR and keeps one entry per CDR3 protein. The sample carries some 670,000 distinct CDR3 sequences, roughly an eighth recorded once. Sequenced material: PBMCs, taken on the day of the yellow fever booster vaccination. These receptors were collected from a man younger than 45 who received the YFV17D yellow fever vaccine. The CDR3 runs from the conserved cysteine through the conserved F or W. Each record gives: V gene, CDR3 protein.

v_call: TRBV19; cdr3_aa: CASRLAGAGGTDTQYF
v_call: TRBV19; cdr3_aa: CASRPTSQETQYF
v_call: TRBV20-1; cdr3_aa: CSAAASGSYNEQFF
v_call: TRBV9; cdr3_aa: CASSVTGGANYGYTF
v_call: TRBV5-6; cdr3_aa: CASSLSTNSVGYTF
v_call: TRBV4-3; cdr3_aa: CASSQDSTTLSYNEQFF
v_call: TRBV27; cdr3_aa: CASSSRGTSKDTGELFF
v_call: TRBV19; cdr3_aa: CASSEGQTGNSPLHF
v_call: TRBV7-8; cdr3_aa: CASSLERTTQYF
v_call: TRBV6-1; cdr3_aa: CASSLSPSGGEQFF
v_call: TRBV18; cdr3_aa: CASSLLRQGLREKLFF
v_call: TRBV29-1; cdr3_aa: CSVEDGTGYEQYF
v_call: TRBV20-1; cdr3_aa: CSARVPGQYYGYTF
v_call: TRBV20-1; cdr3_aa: CSARDFRGSQETQYF
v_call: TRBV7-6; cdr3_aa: CASSPLAAGRTQYF
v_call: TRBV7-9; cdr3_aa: CASSLARENGAFF
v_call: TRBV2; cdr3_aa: CATTGTSGTQQYF
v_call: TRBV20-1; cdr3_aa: CSAPGQGVVEQYF
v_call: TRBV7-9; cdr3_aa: CASSLVAGLSSYEQYF
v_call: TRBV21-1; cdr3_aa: CASPGQHNQPQHF
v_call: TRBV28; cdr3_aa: CASKTVGGSYEQYF
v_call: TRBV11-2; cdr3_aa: CASSSFDGSGNKALRNEQYF